This section outlines one TCR beta chain sequence together with its context. This clonotype appeared many times. The antigen it recognizes is unknown. Nothing much larger sits one base from this clone, and base qualities are not available. For repertoire sequencing, the TCR beta CDR3 regions were amplified from RNA transcripts. HTBI primers and the Qiagen OneStep RT-PCR kit were used in a first-round RT-PCR, which was followed by a second-round multiplex PCR, size selection and purification. Libraries were sequenced paired-end with 100 bp reads on an Illumina HiSeq2000. The published analysis was carried out like this. SOAPnuke was used to process the reads, throwing out any read that had adapters, had uncalled bases, had a mean Phred below 15, or lacked an exact constant-primer or identifier match. COPE v1.2.5 was used to merge high-quality paired reads. Each unique nucleotide sequence was treated as a clonotype, and MiTCR v1.1 was used to align the clonotypes to the IMGT TRB V, D and J references. The analysis was limited to V-J combinations with a frequency above 0.0001, which together covered 98% to 99.2% of repertoires. For each V-J combination, a TCR clonal expansion and chaos score was defined as the ratio of F50 clonal expansion to chaos observed in the TCRdist matrix. Welch's t-statistics and random forest were used to reduce features to about a dozen V-J combinations, which were fed into a naive Bayes classifier. The Morisita-Horn index was used to measure how similar the thyroid and blood repertoires were. Starting from the raw public reads, TCRdb applied fastp trimming at Q25, assembled clones with MiXCR and retained in-frame beta chains. Identical CDR3 proteins give one entry, which carries the most common genes and DNA. These V and J calls derive from TCRdb rather than the authors' analysis. Counted in this sample were about 500,000 distinct CDR3 sequences; over 13% of them appeared once. The ten top clones hold 9.5% to 10% of the sample.

The sample belongs to a study of Graves' ophthalmopathy and Graves' hyperthyroidism (dated by TCRdb to 2016 to 2019). Background for the entire study: Peripheral blood was collected at initial diagnosis, prior to any treatment. The study used signatures of the TCR beta repertoire to tell Graves' ophthalmopathy apart from Graves' hyperthyroidism and to predict which patients would progress to ophthalmopathy. The roughly 94 discovery patients were randomly divided into training and test sets at a 7:3 ratio. In roughly six hyperthyroidism patients, the T-cell repertoires found in thyroid tissue were compared with those found in blood. Following sample collection, hyperthyroidism patients were given methimazole at a starting dose of 30 mg daily, and ophthalmopathy patients were given high-dose intravenous methylprednisolone. To explore V-J signatures distinguishing ophthalmopathy from hyperthyroidism, a discovery set of roughly 100 patients (roughly 42 ophthalmopathy, around 55 stable hyperthyroidism) was enrolled. For independent validation, a separate cohort was made up of around 19 hyperthyroidism patients plus 17 patients who later progressed from hyperthyroidism to ophthalmopathy. In total, approximately 130 blood samples were TCR-sequenced: approximately 42 ophthalmopathy, roughly 77 hyperthyroidism and approximately 17 hyperthyroidism-to-ophthalmopathy patients. Points the paper makes about the study in general: In validation, the model predicted ophthalmopathy progression with over 60% sensitivity and less than 80% specificity; more than ten predicted patients were CT-confirmed with GO in a median of around 6 months. Sample size was not statistically predetermined, and group allocation was not concealed from the investigators. Most expanded thyroid clonotypes with frequency above 0.001 were also detected in blood, suggesting blood repertoires may reflect the thyroid immune response. Ophthalmopathy was separated from stable hyperthyroidism by the 13-signature model with 87.88% sensitivity and around 81% specificity in cross-validation and with 80%/75% in the test set.

The ophthalmopathy patients had moderately to severely active disease, with a Clinical Activity Score of 3 or higher, a NOSPECS grade of 4 or higher, and a disease duration of less than 3 months. Patients with other autoimmune diseases, uncontrolled infections, pregnancy or lactation were excluded. Diagnosis relied on clinical symptoms, serum thyroxine, TRAb, thyroid ultrasound and orbital computed tomography. Using Ficoll-Paque density gradient centrifugation, PBMCs were isolated from less than 13 ml of fresh peripheral blood. Total RNA was extracted with Trizol reagent and quality-checked on an Agilent 2100 Bioanalyzer. Sequencing input: blood. This TCR was recovered from a woman aged 30 to 39 with Graves' ophthalmopathy. Donor details come from another sample of the same person, matched by shared clones.

The DNA sequence follows: TGTGCCAGCATCGACAGGACCGCTGCCTACACCTTC. Its translation reads: CASIDRTAAYTF. The V gene is TRBV6-5 and the J gene is TRBJ1-2, with a tentative D gene TRBD1 over 6 matching bases. V sheds 7 bases and J sheds 10 bases, leaving 16 bases between their ends. The CDR3, cysteine through phenylalanine, is 12 amino acids long. This entry keeps only the CDR3 DNA: 36 bases, framed from base 1. CDR1 and CDR2 are drawn from the germline V gene: MNHEY, SVGAGI.